These T cell receptor beta chains were read from a single sample in a study of blood T cell repertoires in COVID-19. TCRdb's copy holds only in-frame clones and misses some; the assay was immunoSEQ multiplex PCR. The table lists hundreds of thousands of clones, around 91% of them singletons, with less than 1.2% in the top ten. The sequencing sample was made of PBMCs or T cells enriched from blood (not recorded which). The receptors originated from a man between 18 and 35 years old who had recovered from COVID-19. Each CDR3 is given with its conserved first and last residue. The D gene is left open where the match is weak. Clone size is not always given. Where it is, it says once, few, many or a class for expanded clones.

J gene: TRBJ2-1
D gene: TRBD2
V gene: TRBV15
clone size: NA
CDR3 protein: CATSRGAGGPYNEQFF
CDR3 DNA: TGTGCCACCAGCAGAGGAGCGGGAGGGCCCTACAATGAGCAGTTCTTC

J gene: TRBJ1-2
D gene: NA
V gene: TRBV5-6
clone size: once
CDR3 protein: CASSLVAPYGYTF
CDR3 DNA: TGTGCCAGCAGCTTGGTGGCACCCTATGGCTACACCTTC

J gene: TRBJ1-1
D gene: NA
V gene: TRBV3-1/TRBV3-2
clone size: NA
CDR3 protein: CASSIPGLTEAFF
CDR3 DNA: TGTGCCAGCAGCATTCCGGGACTGACTGAAGCTTTCTTT

J gene: TRBJ1-5
D gene: NA
V gene: TRBV7-2
clone size: NA
CDR3 protein: CASSLRGSSNQPQHF
CDR3 DNA: TGTGCCAGCAGCTTACGGGGATCGAGCAATCAGCCCCAGCATTTT

J gene: TRBJ1-2
D gene: NA
V gene: TRBV6-5
clone size: NA
CDR3 protein: CASSYGGENYGYTF
CDR3 DNA: TGTGCCAGCAGTTACGGAGGCGAGAACTATGGCTACACCTTC

J gene: TRBJ1-3
D gene: NA
V gene: TRBV9
clone size: NA
CDR3 protein: CASSPIPGQLSGNTIYF
CDR3 DNA: TGTGCCAGCAGCCCAATTCCGGGACAACTCTCTGGAAACACCATATATTTT

J gene: TRBJ1-5
D gene: NA
V gene: TRBV5-1
clone size: NA
CDR3 protein: CASSLKQDNQPQHF
CDR3 DNA: TGCGCCAGCAGCTTGAAACAGGACAATCAGCCCCAGCATTTT

J gene: TRBJ1-6
D gene: NA
V gene: TRBV6-5
clone size: NA
CDR3 protein: CASKRESSYNSPLHF
CDR3 DNA: TGTGCCAGCAAGAGGGAAAGCTCCTATAATTCACCCCTCCACTTT

J gene: TRBJ2-7
D gene: NA
V gene: TRBV5-1
clone size: NA
CDR3 protein: CASSLDIEQYF
CDR3 DNA: TGCGCCAGCAGCTTGGACATCGAGCAGTACTTC

J gene: TRBJ1-3
D gene: TRBD1
V gene: TRBV27
clone size: NA
CDR3 protein: CASSLTGSGNTIYF
CDR3 DNA: TGTGCCAGCAGCCTGACAGGGTCCGGAAACACCATATATTTT

J gene: TRBJ1-1
D gene: TRBD1
V gene: TRBV6-5
clone size: NA
CDR3 protein: CASSYRTGGWSEAFF
CDR3 DNA: TGTGCCAGCAGCTACAGGACAGGGGGATGGTCTGAAGCTTTCTTT

J gene: TRBJ1-5
D gene: NA
V gene: TRBV7-8
clone size: few
CDR3 protein: CASSLAAGGTQPQHF
CDR3 DNA: TGTGCCAGCAGCTTAGCGGCGGGAGGGACTCAGCCCCAGCATTTT

J gene: TRBJ2-7
D gene: NA
V gene: TRBV21-1
clone size: NA
CDR3 protein: CASSKGKEAPYEQYF
CDR3 DNA: TGTGCCAGCAGCAAAGGGAAAGAGGCTCCCTACGAGCAGTACTTC

J gene: TRBJ2-3
D gene: TRBD2
V gene: TRBV7-9
clone size: NA
CDR3 protein: CASSFSGSGTDTQYF
CDR3 DNA: TGTGCCAGCAGCTTTAGCGGGAGTGGCACAGATACGCAGTATTTT

J gene: TRBJ1-1
D gene: NA
V gene: TRBV3-1/TRBV3-2
clone size: NA
CDR3 protein: CASSRTEGTEAFF
CDR3 DNA: TGTGCCAGCAGCCGGACAGAGGGCACTGAAGCTTTCTTT

J gene: TRBJ2-7
D gene: TRBD1
V gene: TRBV28
clone size: NA
CDR3 protein: CASRPGTGTHEQYF
CDR3 DNA: TGTGCCAGCAGACCCGGGACAGGGACCCACGAGCAGTACTTC

J gene: TRBJ2-4
D gene: TRBD1
V gene: TRBV30
clone size: NA
CDR3 protein: CAWSSMPGTAKEVKNIQYF
CDR3 DNA: TGTGCCTGGAGCTCCATGCCCGGGACAGCAAAGGAAGTAAAAAACATTCAGTACTTC

J gene: TRBJ1-5
D gene: NA
V gene: TRBV5-5
clone size: NA
CDR3 protein: CASSIDSSNQPQHF
CDR3 DNA: TGTGCCAGCAGCATCGACAGCTCTAATCAGCCCCAGCATTTT

J gene: TRBJ2-7
D gene: TRBD1
V gene: TRBV7-9
clone size: NA
CDR3 protein: CASSLVGTGIHEQYF
CDR3 DNA: TGTGCCAGCAGCTTAGTCGGGACAGGGATCCACGAGCAGTACTTC

J gene: TRBJ2-2
D gene: TRBD2
V gene: TRBV7-3
clone size: NA
CDR3 protein: CASSSREGGELFF
CDR3 DNA: TGTGCCAGCAGCTCCCGGGAGGGCGGGGAGCTGTTTTTT

J gene: TRBJ1-5
D gene: TRBD1
V gene: TRBV7-9
clone size: NA
CDR3 protein: CASSLTGEAQHF
CDR3 DNA: TGTGCCAGCAGCCTAACAGGGGAAGCCCAGCATTTT

J gene: TRBJ1-5
D gene: NA
V gene: TRBV7-6
clone size: few
CDR3 protein: CASSLSTTEPQHF
CDR3 DNA: TGTGCCAGCAGCTTATCCACCACGGAGCCCCAGCATTTT

J gene: TRBJ2-7
D gene: NA
V gene: TRBV28
clone size: NA
CDR3 protein: CASSFRGWEQYF
CDR3 DNA: TGTGCCAGCAGTTTCAGGGGATGGGAGCAGTACTTC

J gene: TRBJ1-1
D gene: NA
V gene: TRBV6-5
clone size: NA
CDR3 protein: CASSYSGGNTEAFF
CDR3 DNA: TGTGCCAGCAGTTACTCGGGGGGGAACACTGAAGCTTTCTTT

J gene: TRBJ1-5
D gene: NA
V gene: TRBV28
clone size: NA
CDR3 protein: CASRTARGSNQPQHF
CDR3 DNA: TGTGCCAGCAGAACTGCCCGGGGTAGCAATCAGCCCCAGCATTTT

J gene: TRBJ1-2
D gene: TRBD1
V gene: TRBV10-2
clone size: NA
CDR3 protein: CASNPGQTNYGYTF
CDR3 DNA: TGCGCCAGCAACCCGGGACAGACAAACTATGGCTACACCTTC

J gene: TRBJ2-3
D gene: NA
V gene: TRBV7-9
clone size: NA
CDR3 protein: CASSFWTERTDTQYF
CDR3 DNA: TGTGCCAGCAGCTTCTGGACAGAACGCACAGATACGCAGTATTTT

J gene: TRBJ2-7
D gene: TRBD1
V gene: TRBV28
clone size: NA
CDR3 protein: CASSPGTGDTYEQYF
CDR3 DNA: TGTGCCAGCAGCCCCGGGACAGGAGATACCTACGAGCAGTACTTC